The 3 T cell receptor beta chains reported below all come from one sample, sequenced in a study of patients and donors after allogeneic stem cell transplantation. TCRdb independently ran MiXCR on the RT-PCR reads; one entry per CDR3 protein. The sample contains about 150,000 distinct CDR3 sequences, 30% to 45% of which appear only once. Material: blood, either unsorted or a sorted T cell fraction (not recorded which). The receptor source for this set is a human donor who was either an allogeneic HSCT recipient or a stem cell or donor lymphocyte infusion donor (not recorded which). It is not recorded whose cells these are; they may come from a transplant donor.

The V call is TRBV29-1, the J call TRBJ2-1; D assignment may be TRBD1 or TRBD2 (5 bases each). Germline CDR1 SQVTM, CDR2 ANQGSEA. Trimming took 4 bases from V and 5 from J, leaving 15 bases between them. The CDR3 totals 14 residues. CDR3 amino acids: CSVVGWDRNNEQFF. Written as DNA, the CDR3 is TGCAGCGTTGTAGGGTGGGACCGAAACAATGAGCAGTTCTTC.

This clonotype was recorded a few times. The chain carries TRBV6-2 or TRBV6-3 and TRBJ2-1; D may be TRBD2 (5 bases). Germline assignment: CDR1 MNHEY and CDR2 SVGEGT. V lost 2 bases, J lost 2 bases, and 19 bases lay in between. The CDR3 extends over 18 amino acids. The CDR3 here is CASSYPSLGPGPYNEQFF. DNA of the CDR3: TGTGCCAGCAGTTACCCTAGCCTGGGTCCCGGGCCCTACAATGAGCAGTTCTTC.

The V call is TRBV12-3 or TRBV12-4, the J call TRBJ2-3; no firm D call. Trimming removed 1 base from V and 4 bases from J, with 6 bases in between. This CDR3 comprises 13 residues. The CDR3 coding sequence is TGTGCCAGCAGTTTAGGGGTAGCAGATACGCAGTATTTT. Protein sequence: CASSLGVADTQYF.